Each of the 20 T cell receptor beta chains below was sequenced from the same sample in a study of neurological immune-mediated disorders. Using its own MiXCR run on the 5' RACE reads, TCRdb lists one record per CDR3 protein. Seen here are 55,000 to 75,000 distinct CDR3 sequences, over 2% observed once, and the top ten hold around 3%. The sequencing input was PBMCs. All receptors come from a man between 45 and 60 years old with multiple sclerosis.

This clonotype was seen repeatedly, ten times or more. The rearrangement uses TRBV5-1 and TRBJ1-4; 7 nucleotides line up with TRBD1. CDR3 length: 15 residues. The germline V gene encodes CDR1 SGHRS and CDR2 YFSETQ. V lost 2 bases to trimming and J lost 6 bases; unmatched junction nucleotides: 7. In DNA form, the CDR3 reads TGCGCCAGCAGCTTCGCAGGGGGAAGAGATGAAAAACTGTTTTTT. Translation: CASSFAGGRDEKLFF.

In its sample, this clonotype was seen many times. V usage is TRBV7-2 and J usage is TRBJ1-2; D not certain. Per the germline V gene, CDR1 is SGHTA and CDR2 is FQGNSA. The germline V and J ends were trimmed by 0 bases and 5 bases, with 13 bases remaining between them. This CDR3 has 15 amino acids. CDR3 nucleotide sequence: TGTGCCAGCAGCTTAGCTTTGCGGGCAGATTATGGCTACACCTTC. Its protein is CASSLALRADYGYTF.

This clonotype was counted at least ten times. This chain joins TRBV12-3 or TRBV12-4 and TRBJ1-6; TRBD1 might be the D (6 bases). V dropped 7 bases and J dropped 9 bases, with 16 bases sitting between them. The CDR3 has 14 amino acids. The CDR3 sequence is CASTVGGAGSPLHF. The CDR3 nucleotides read TGTGCCAGCACCGTCGGGGGGGCCGGTTCACCCCTCCACTTT.

The table lists this clonotype with many counts. The V gene is TRBV7-3, the J gene TRBJ2-3; D call uncertain. Germline values: CDR1 SGHTA, CDR2 FQGTGA. Trimming shortened V by 4 bases and J by 2 bases, and 4 bases separated the two germline ends. The CDR3 runs to 12 residues. The CDR3 DNA reads as TGTGCCAGCAGCTCGAACACAGATACGCAGTATTTT. This encodes CASSSNTDTQYF.

CDR3 residues: CASSLVAGGRETQYF. CDR3 in DNA: TGCGCCAGCAGCTTGGTAGCGGGGGGGCGAGAGACCCAGTACTTC. V gene TRBV5-1 combines with J gene TRBJ2-5; 11 positions agree with TRBD2. This CDR3 is 15 amino acids long. The V and J ends lost 0 bases and 4 bases, in that order; junction bases with no gene match: 2. CDR1 is SGHRS and CDR2 is YFSETQ in the germline V gene.

This clonotype was seen at least ten times. The chain has TRBV29-1 and TRBJ1-1; possible D gene TRBD1, 5 bases. The CDR3 has 13 residues. The V gene's germline CDR1 is SQVTM and CDR2 ANQGSEA. Trimming cost V 4 bases and J 2 bases, with 11 bases left between them. The CDR3 bases are TGCAGCGTTGCGGTGACAGCCAACACTGAAGCTTTCTTT. It yields the protein CSVAVTANTEAFF.

The chain recombines TRBV6-1 with TRBJ1-2, with a weak D call TRBD1 (5 bases). Trimming took off 5 bases at V and 1 base at J, with 5 bases between the two ends. This CDR3 is 12 amino acids long. Germline V lookup: CDR1 MNHNS, CDR2 SASEGT. CDR3 loop: CASSQGNYGYTF. The CDR3 nucleotides are TGTGCCAGCAGTCAGGGTAACTATGGCTACACCTTC.

The rearrangement uses TRBV11-3 and TRBJ2-3; D is perhaps TRBD1 (6 bases). The CDR3 spans 14 residues. Germline CDR1 SGHNT, CDR2 YENEEA. With 5 bases removed from V and 2 bases from J, the gap between germline ends came to 11 bases. The CDR3, as DNA: TGTGCCAGCAGCATAGGACAGCACACAGATACGCAGTATTTT. Translated: CASSIGQHTDTQYF.

There are many counts of this clonotype. The chain uses TRBV7-3 and TRBJ2-5; weak D call: TRBD2 (7 bases). V shed 5 bases and J shed 2 bases, with 18 bases lying between them. Germline V CDR1 and CDR2: SGHTA, FQGTGA. The CDR3 spans 16 residues. CDR3 protein: CASSPNGGRRQETQYF. In nucleotides, the CDR3 is TGTGCCAGCAGCCCTAACGGGGGGCGACGTCAAGAGACCCAGTACTTC.

This clonotype appeared many times. The rearrangement links TRBV7-9 to TRBJ2-3; 7 bases agree with TRBD1. This CDR3 is 15 amino acids long. After removal of 5 bases from V and 1 base from J, the junction contained 6 bases not matched to a gene. Germline V gene data show CDR1 as SEHNR and CDR2 as FQNEAQ (reference sequence). CDR3 DNA: TGTGCCAGCAGCGTTCGACAGGGACGCACAGATACGCAGTATTTT. Translating it yields CASSVRQGRTDTQYF.

The sample holds many counts of this clonotype. The V and J genes are TRBV6-6 and TRBJ1-5; D not resolved. The germline V and J ends were trimmed by 2 bases and 2 bases, with 10 bases remaining between them. The CDR3 spans 15 residues. CDR1 MNHNY and CDR2 SVGAGI come from the germline V gene (reference sequence). Here the CDR3 reads CASSYKGDGNQPQHF. CDR3 sequence (DNA): TGTGCCAGCAGTTACAAGGGAGATGGCAATCAGCCCCAGCATTTT.

This clonotype turned up a few times. The chain carries TRBV7-9 and TRBJ1-2; D ambiguous. The germline gives CDR1 SEHNR, CDR2 FQNEAQ (reference sequence). The V gene lost 2 bases and the J gene lost 8 bases, with 12 bases spanning the gap. This CDR3 has 13 residues. This CDR3 reads CASSLIQKRGYTF. CDR3 nucleotides: TGTGCCAGCAGCTTAATACAGAAACGGGGCTACACCTTC.

This clonotype was recorded at least ten times. The rearrangement links TRBV11-1 to TRBJ2-7; a weak D match, TRBD1 (6 bases). V lost 5 bases, J lost 4 bases, and 12 bases lay in between. Germline V gene lookup returns CDR1 SGHAT and CDR2 FQDESV (reference sequence). This CDR3 has 13 amino acids. This CDR3 reads CASSTLQGYEQYF. The CDR3 DNA is TGTGCCAGCAGCACTTTACAGGGTTACGAGCAGTACTTC.

This clonotype was recorded at least ten times. This chain joins TRBV5-1 and TRBJ2-7; 10 bases agree with TRBD1. The V gene's germline CDR1 is SGHRS and CDR2 YFSETQ. The CDR3 length is 15 residues. Trimming at V came to 5 bases and at J to 3 bases, leaving 8 bases not matched to a gene. The CDR3 here is CASRSGQGRIYEQYF. For the CDR3, the DNA is TGCGCCAGCAGATCGGGACAGGGGAGAATCTACGAGCAGTACTTC.

This clonotype has ten or more counts. This sequence joins TRBV20-1 and TRBJ2-1, with D possibly being TRBD1 or TRBD2 (5 bases each). The CDR3 extends over 14 amino acids. V lost 3 bases and J 6 bases, leaving 15 bases between the germline ends. Germline-derived CDR1 and CDR2 are DFQATT and SNEGSKA (reference sequence). This CDR3 reads CSASLRADTNEQFF. CDR3 nucleotides: TGCAGTGCTAGTCTGCGAGCGGACACCAATGAGCAGTTCTTC.

This clonotype appeared many times. The gene calls are TRBV12-3 or TRBV12-4 and TRBJ2-5, with D uncertain. V lost 6 bases, J lost 7 bases, and 12 bases lay in between. The CDR3 is 12 amino acids. The CDR3 nucleotides are TGTGCCAGCAGCCCCAACTTGGGGACCCAGTACTTC. Translated, it gives CASSPNLGTQYF.

This clonotype was detected a few times. V is TRBV6-6 and J is TRBJ2-1, with a tentative D call TRBD2 (5 bases). The CDR3 runs to 17 residues. The germline CDR1 and CDR2 sequences are MNHNY and SVGAGI (reference sequence). V lost 4 bases to trimming and J lost 0 bases, with 16 bases between them. The CDR3, as DNA: TGTGCCAGCAGTTCCCCCTTGACTACCAGCTCCTACAATGAGCAGTTCTTC. Its protein product is CASSSPLTTSSYNEQFF.

This clonotype was recorded at least ten times. The chain links TRBV3-1 to TRBJ2-1; 15 bases agree with TRBD2. This CDR3 has 18 amino acids. After removal of 4 bases from V and 8 bases from J, the junction contained 12 bases not matched to a gene. The germline CDR1 and CDR2 sequences are LGHDT and YNNKEL (reference sequence). This chain's CDR3 is CASSLISGTSGGLDEQFF. CDR3 DNA: TGTGCCAGCAGCCTCATCTCCGGGACTAGCGGGGGGCTGGATGAGCAGTTCTTC.

This clonotype was detected ten times or more. The V gene is TRBV7-9, the J gene TRBJ2-5; 13 bases are a match to TRBD2. CDR3 length: 15 amino acids. The V segment lost 4 bases and the J segment 2 bases; nucleotides outside the gene matches: 1. CDR1 SEHNR and CDR2 FQNEAQ come from the germline V gene (reference sequence). CDR3 DNA: TGTGCCAGCAGCTCGACTAGCGGGGGGCAAGAGACCCAGTACTTC. It translates to CASSSTSGGQETQYF.

This clonotype has only a few counts. Compared with germline, one end of the junction differs, possibly owing to a read error. The rearrangement uses TRBV6-2 or TRBV6-3 and TRBJ1-5; D is undetermined. The CDR3 runs 16 residues. The germline CDR1 and CDR2 sequences are MNHEY and SVGEGT. This chain's CDR3 is CASSRNTGISNQHQHF. DNA for the CDR3: TGTGCCAGCAGTAGGAATACGGGGATTAGCAATCAGCACCAGCATTTT.